A single sample gave rise to the 5 T cell receptor beta chains below, sequenced in a study of T cells in Graves' hyperthyroidism and ophthalmopathy. From RNA transcripts, TCR beta CDR3 regions were amplified. TCR CDR3 underwent first-round RT-PCR with the HTBI primer set. TCRdb reprocessed the multiplex PCR reads via MiXCR and lists one record per CDR3 protein. The sample includes approximately 40,000 distinct CDR3 sequences, 50% to 55% of them seen just once. The sequenced material came from blood. These receptors all come from a man aged 35 to 55 with Graves' ophthalmopathy.

This clonotype was observed many times. V usage is TRBV19 and J usage is TRBJ2-1; 12 bases are a match to TRBD2. The CDR3 contains 15 residues. With V trimmed by 6 bases and J by 2 bases, 2 bases remained unmatched. The germline V gene has CDR1 LNHDA and CDR2 SQIVND (reference sequence). The CDR3 DNA reads TGTGCCAGTAGCCGGACTAGCGGGACCTACAATGAGCAGTTCTTC. Translation gives CASSRTSGTYNEQFF. The full variable domain, with the rest looked up from reference TRBV19 and TRBJ2-1, is DGGITQSPKYLFRKEGQNVTLSCEQNLNHDAMYWYRQDPGQGLRLIYYSQIVNDFQKGDIAEGYSVSREKKESFPLTVTSAQKNPTAFYLCASSRTSGTYNEQFFGPGTRLTVL.

The J gene is TRBJ2-5, the V gene TRBV9; D might be TRBD1 (6 bases). Germline V lookup: CDR1 SGDLS, CDR2 YYNGEE. Trimming shortened V by 0 bases and J by 5 bases, and 17 bases separated the two germline ends. The CDR3 is made up of 16 amino acids. The CDR3 DNA is TGTGCCAGCAGCGTAGCCCAGGGGTTGAACACGGAGACCCAGTACTTC. Protein: CASSVAQGLNTETQYF. Combining the CDR3 with reference TRBV9 and TRBJ2-5 gives the whole variable domain DSGVTQTPKHLITATGQRVTLRCSPRSGDLSVYWYQQSLDQGLQFLIQYYNGEERAKGNILERFSAQQFPDLHSELNLSSLELGDSALYFCASSVAQGLNTETQYFGPGTRLLVL.

In the case of this clonotype: Mismatch with germline at one junction end may stem from a read error. The chain recombines TRBV9 with TRBJ2-5; 12 bases match TRBD2. The assigned J gene may be wrong: the sequence end matches TRBJ2-1 better. The CDR3 contains 17 residues. CDR1 SGDLS and CDR2 YYNGEE come from the germline V gene. In DNA form, the CDR3 reads TGTGCCAGCACCCCTAGCGGGAGGGCCCTCTCCCACAATGAGCAGTTCTTC. Encoded protein: CASTPSGRALSHNEQFF.

Remarks on this clonotype: Germline is not matched at one junction end, which may reflect a read error. The CDR3 protein is CASCMMRGDYNELFF. The CDR3 nucleotides are TGTGCCAGCTGTATGATGAGGGGAGACTACAATGAGCTGTTCTTC. This chain joins TRBV25-1 and TRBJ2-1; either TRBD1 or TRBD2 may supply D (5 bases each). The germline V gene has CDR1 MGHDK and CDR2 SYGVNS. There are 15 residues in the CDR3.

This clonotype came up many times. The chain links TRBV28 to TRBJ2-2; D is unclear. Germline V gives CDR1 MDHEN, CDR2 SYDVKM. The CDR3 covers 11 residues. V was clipped by 6 bases and J by 6 bases, with 5 bases between them. CDR3 bases: TGTGCCAGCAGGGAGTCCGGGGAGCTGTTTTTT. Translation gives CASRESGELFF.